These 23 T cell receptor beta chains were all obtained from the same sample, sequenced in a study of blood T cell repertoires in COVID-19. Generated by immunoSEQ multiplex PCR, the TCRdb table keeps only in-frame clones and is missing some. The sample includes 150,000 to 200,000 clones, 65% to 85% of them seen just once. The sequencing sample was made of PBMCs or T cells enriched from blood (not recorded which). The receptors were gathered from a woman aged 55 to 70 who had recovered from COVID-19.

This rearrangement joins TRBV18 to TRBJ2-1; unclear D gene. This CDR3 contains 13 residues. The germline V gene encodes CDR1 KGHSH and CDR2 LQKENI. V gave up 0 bases and J gave up 6 bases, with 6 bases separating them. For the CDR3, the DNA is TGTGCCAGCTCACCACCGACAACCAATGAGCAGTTCTTC. Amino acid sequence: CASSPPTTNEQFF.

This clone was observed a single time. The chain is built from TRBV5-1 and TRBJ2-5; TRBD2 aligns across 8 bases. V dropped 4 bases and J dropped 5; count of bases not matched to a gene: 10. This CDR3 is 15 amino acids long. CDR1 is SGHRS, CDR2 YFSETQ, per germline. The CDR3 DNA sequence: TGCGCCAGCAGCCTAAGGCGGGGGGCGGAGGAGACCCAGTACTTC. Translated: CASSLRRGAEETQYF.

This sequence joins TRBV2 and TRBJ2-7; D may be TRBD2 (5 bases). The CDR3 length is 12 residues. Germline V gene sequence: CDR1 SNHLY, CDR2 FYNNEI. Trimming left V 6 bases short and J 7 bases short, with 13 bases between. The DNA of the CDR3 is TGTGCCAGCAGCTACAGTGAGGGTGAGCAGTACTTC. This codes for CASSYSEGEQYF.

The rearrangement links TRBV7-9 to TRBJ1-2; D call uncertain. Deletions cut 5 bases from V and 8 bases from J, with 18 bases between. This CDR3 is 14 amino acids long. CDR1 and CDR2 from the germline V gene are SEHNR and FQNEAQ (reference sequence). CDR3 sequence: CASSLEGGLAGYTF. The CDR3 DNA follows: TGTGCCAGCAGCCTCGAGGGTGGGCTAGCGGGCTACACCTTC.

The chain has TRBV7-3 and TRBJ1-1; the D is unclear. Germline-derived CDR1 and CDR2 are SGHTA and FQGTGA. This CDR3 has 13 residues. Trimming removed 4 bases at V and 0 bases at J, with 6 bases between. The chain's CDR3 is CASSSQLNTEAFF. The CDR3 DNA reads TGTGCCAGCAGCTCACAGCTGAACACTGAAGCTTTCTTT.

This chain links TRBV19 with TRBJ2-1, with 8 bases fitting TRBD1. This CDR3 is built from 13 residues. Unmatched junction bases numbered 7, after V lost 6 bases and J lost 9 bases. CDR1 LNHDA and CDR2 SQIVND come from the germline V gene (reference sequence). The CDR3: CASRDGQGSEQFF. The CDR3 DNA reads as TGTGCCAGTAGGGACGGACAGGGCTCTGAGCAGTTCTTC.

The gene calls are TRBV20-1 and TRBJ2-3; the D gene is possibly TRBD2 (5 bases). Germline CDR1 is DFQATT and CDR2 is SNEGSKA (reference sequence). Trimming removed 3 bases from V and 2 bases from J, with 12 bases in between. The CDR3 runs 14 residues. The chain's CDR3 is CSASPSGLTDTQYF. The CDR3 DNA is TGCAGTGCTAGTCCCAGCGGACTCACAGATACGCAGTATTTT.

The rearrangement links TRBV30 to TRBJ1-5; 9 bases line up with TRBD1. Looked up from germline, CDR1 is GTSNPN and CDR2 is SVGIG (reference sequence). V was clipped by 3 bases and J by 3 bases; unmatched bases: 6. This CDR3 is 15 amino acids long. The chain's CDR3 is CAWRTGGLPNQPQHF. CDR3 bases: TGTGCCTGGAGGACAGGGGGACTTCCCAATCAGCCCCAGCATTTT.

The chain combines TRBV10-3 with TRBJ1-1, with 7 bases fitting TRBD1. This CDR3 region has 12 residues. The germline CDR1 and CDR2 sequences are ENHRY and SYGVKD. After removal of 10 bases from V and 7 bases from J, the junction contained 9 bases not matched to a gene. As DNA, the CDR3 is TGTGCCACCGGCGGGCAGGGGGGTGAAGCTTTCTTT. Protein product: CATGGQGGEAFF.

The chain is built from TRBV9 and TRBJ2-6; 7 bases are a match to TRBD1. The ends lost 3 bases at V and 0 bases at J; junction bases unmatched: 6. The length of the CDR3 is 17 residues. The germline CDR1 and CDR2 sequences are SGDLS and YYNGEE. The CDR3 region is CASSADRDNSGANVLTF. DNA for the CDR3: TGTGCCAGCAGCGCCGACAGGGACAACTCTGGGGCCAACGTCCTGACTTTC. Full variable domain (outside the CDR3, taken from reference TRBV9 and TRBJ2-6): DSGVTQTPKHLITATGQRVTLRCSPRSGDLSVYWYQQSLDQGLQFLIQYYNGEERAKGNILERFSAQQFPDLHSELNLSSLELGDSALYFCASSADRDNSGANVLTFGAGSRLTVL.

V gene TRBV27 combines with J gene TRBJ1-2, with D maybe TRBD1 (5 bases). Germline CDR1 reads MNHEY; CDR2 reads SMNVEV (reference sequence). This CDR3 comprises 15 residues. With 2 bases removed from V and 4 bases from J, the gap between germline ends came to 14 bases. Written as DNA, the CDR3 is TGTGCCAGCAGTTTAAAGGCAAGGGGTATCTATGGCTACACCTTC. As protein: CASSLKARGIYGYTF.

The chain couples TRBV24-1 to TRBJ1-3, with D hard to call. CDR3 length: 13 amino acids. Trimming took 4 bases from V and 3 from J, leaving 6 bases between them. CDR1 is KGHDR and CDR2 is SFDVKD in the germline V gene. CDR3 amino acids: CATSDNFGNTIYF. Written as DNA, the CDR3 is TGTGCCACCAGTGACAACTTTGGAAACACCATATATTTT.

V usage is TRBV3-1 (or the pseudogene TRBV3-2) and J usage is TRBJ2-1, with TRBD2 identical over 10 bases. The CDR3 runs to 14 residues. Germline loops: CDR1 LGHDT, CDR2 YNNKEL (reference sequence). Trimming took 4 bases from V and 9 from J; bases not matched to a gene: 6. The CDR3 here is CASSPLPSGGEQFF. CDR3 DNA sequence: TGTGCCAGCAGCCCTCTGCCTAGCGGGGGTGAGCAGTTCTTC.

This clone was observed a single time. The chain uses TRBV5-4 and TRBJ2-7; D not certain. Trimming shortened V by 2 bases and J by 3 bases, and 15 bases separated the two germline ends. Per the germline V gene, CDR1 is SGHNT and CDR2 is YYREEE (reference sequence). This CDR3 is 15 amino acids long. CDR3 region: CASSLGTATYYEQYF. The CDR3 DNA follows: TGTGCCAGCAGCTTAGGAACAGCCACCTACTACGAGCAGTACTTC. Drawing the rest from reference TRBV5-4 and TRBJ2-7, the complete variable domain is ETGVTQSPTHLIKTRGQQVTLRCSSQSGHNTVSWYQQALGQGPQFIFQYYREEENGRGNFPPRFSGLQFPNYSSELNVNALELDDSALYLCASSLGTATYYEQYFGPGTRLTVT.

The rearrangement uses TRBV28 and TRBJ1-4, with 10 bases fitting TRBD1. Germline CDR1 is MDHEN and CDR2 is SYDVKM. The CDR3 length is 14 residues. V dropped 6 bases and J dropped 10; count of bases not matched to a gene: 8. CDR3 residues: CASSAGQGLGKLFF. The CDR3 DNA reads as TGTGCCAGCAGCGCGGGACAGGGGTTAGGAAAACTGTTTTTT.

This chain connects TRBV5-6 to TRBJ2-3; D remains unclear. The V end was cut by 4 bases, the J end by 1 base, with 19 bases between. CDR3 length equals 17 residues. Germline-derived CDR1 and CDR2 are SGHDT and YYEEEE. The CDR3 sequence: CASSAGVRSWGTDTQYF. The CDR3, as DNA: TGTGCCAGCAGCGCTGGAGTCCGGTCATGGGGCACAGATACGCAGTATTTT. The full variable domain, rest sourced from reference TRBV5-6 and TRBJ2-3, is DAGVTQSPTHLIKTRGQQVTLRCSPKSGHDTVSWYQQALGQGPQFIFQYYEEEERQRGNFPDRFSGHQFPNYSSELNVNALLLGDSALYLCASSAGVRSWGTDTQYFGPGTRLTVL.

This clone was observed a few times. The V call is TRBV6-1, the J call TRBJ1-1; 10 bases map to TRBD1. Looked up from germline, CDR1 is MNHNS and CDR2 is SASEGT. J gave up 3 bases and V 2 bases, and 9 bases lay outside the gene matches. The CDR3 sequence is 17 residues long. The CDR3 DNA follows: TGTGCCAGCAGTGAATACCCGGGACAGGGGATTGACACTGAAGCTTTCTTT. Amino acid sequence: CASSEYPGQGIDTEAFF.

This chain joins TRBV30 and TRBJ1-6; weak D call: TRBD1 (6 bases). Trimming took 0 bases from V and 11 from J, leaving 11 bases between them. The CDR3 extends over 13 amino acids. The V gene's germline CDR1 is GTSNPN and CDR2 SVGIG (reference sequence). The CDR3 bases are TGTGCCTGGAGTGTACAGGGCAGGGCACCCCTCCACTTT. Protein sequence: CAWSVQGRAPLHF.

The CDR3 loop is CASSYSRGNQPQHF. The CDR3 DNA is TGTGCCAGCAGTTACTCCCGGGGCAATCAGCCCCAGCATTTT. The chain links TRBV6-5 to TRBJ1-5; D not certain. Germline loops: CDR1 MNHEY, CDR2 SVGAGI. The V and J ends lost 0 bases and 2 bases respectively, with 5 bases between them. The CDR3 totals 14 residues.

The rearrangement uses TRBV5-4 and TRBJ2-7; TRBD2 might be the D (6 bases). Germline values: CDR1 SGHNT, CDR2 YYREEE (reference sequence). This CDR3 is built from 15 residues. With 4 bases removed from V and 5 bases from J, the gap between germline ends came to 19 bases. The CDR3 region is CASSARLVDGNEQYF. CDR3 DNA: TGTGCCAGCAGCGCTCGACTAGTTGACGGGAACGAGCAGTACTTC.

The chain has TRBV9 and TRBJ2-3; 8 bases align to TRBD2. CDR1 and CDR2 (germline): SGDLS, YYNGEE. V lost 3 bases to trimming and J lost 4 bases; unmatched junction nucleotides: 7. CDR3 length equals 15 residues. The CDR3 here is CASSGAGGLSDTQYF. The CDR3 DNA is TGTGCCAGCAGCGGTGCGGGGGGTCTTTCAGATACGCAGTATTTT.

V gene TRBV24-1 combines with J gene TRBJ1-5; 7 bases match TRBD1. This CDR3 spans 13 amino acids. Germline values: CDR1 KGHDR, CDR2 SFDVKD. The junction had 3 bases not matched to a gene; V was cut back by 5 bases and J by 6 bases. DNA of the CDR3: TGTGCCACCAGTGGGCAGGGGGGTCAGCCCCAGCATTTT. Translated: CATSGQGGQPQHF.

CDR3 protein: CASSFSGRGSNQPQHF. The CDR3, as DNA: TGTGCCAGCAGCTTCAGTGGCAGGGGAAGCAATCAGCCCCAGCATTTT. This chain connects TRBV7-9 to TRBJ1-5; a weak D match, TRBD1 (6 bases). Germline V CDR1 and CDR2: SEHNR, FQNEAQ (reference sequence). Trimming left V 3 bases short and J 1 base short, with 13 bases between. The CDR3 length is 16 residues.